Below, 10 T cell receptor beta chains from the same sample are listed, as sequenced in a study of blood T cell repertoires in COVID-19. Some clones are missing from TCRdb's copy, which holds only in-frame ones; the method was immunoSEQ multiplex PCR. The repertoire includes 250,000 to 300,000 clones, around 80% of them detected once, and less than 5% sits in the top ten. The sample comprised peripheral blood. The receptors shown here come from a man aged 60 to 75 with acute or convalescent COVID-19.

The rearrangement uses TRBV15 and TRBJ2-5; possibly TRBD1 for D (6 bases). Trimming stripped 0 bases from V and 5 bases from J, with 13 bases between. Germline V gene data show CDR1 as LNHNV and CDR2 as YYDKDF (reference sequence). There are 15 residues in the CDR3. CDR3: CATSREQGWLETQYF. The CDR3 DNA reads TGTGCCACCAGCAGAGAACAGGGCTGGTTGGAGACCCAGTACTTC.

A note on this clone: At the DNA level, this CDR3 is encoded by other sequences in the same sample as well. The chain uses TRBV5-4 and TRBJ2-5; 7 nucleotides line up with TRBD2. Losses at the gene ends were 2 bases for V and 1 base for J; bases not matched to a gene: 2. This CDR3 contains 14 residues. The germline CDR1 and CDR2 sequences are SGHNT and YYREEE (reference sequence). The CDR3 protein is CASSFGGSQETQYF. The CDR3 coding sequence is TGTGCCAGCAGCTTCGGGGGGTCCCAAGAGACCCAGTACTTC.

V usage is TRBV19 and J usage is TRBJ2-1; maybe TRBD1 (7 bases). The germline V gene encodes CDR1 LNHDA and CDR2 SQIVND (reference sequence). CDR3 length: 13 residues. V gave up 5 bases and J gave up 6 bases, with 11 bases separating them. CDR3 DNA: TGTGCCAGTAGTTCCCAGGGGGGCAATGAGCAGTTCTTC. Protein sequence: CASSSQGGNEQFF. Complete variable domain (other parts from reference TRBV19 and TRBJ2-1): DGGITQSPKYLFRKEGQNVTLSCEQNLNHDAMYWYRQDPGQGLRLIYYSQIVNDFQKGDIAEGYSVSREKKESFPLTVTSAQKNPTAFYLCASSSQGGNEQFFGPGTRLTVL.

This sequence joins TRBV29-1 and TRBJ2-7; TRBD1 is a possible D gene (6 bases). CDR1 is SQVTM and CDR2 is ANQGSEA in the germline V gene. The V end lost 5 bases, the J end lost 5 bases, and 19 bases lay between the germline ends. CDR3 length: 14 residues. CDR3 sequence (DNA): TGCAGCGTTTGGGGGCAGGGTAATCTCGACGAGCAGTACTTC. It translates to CSVWGQGNLDEQYF.

The chain combines TRBV4-2 with TRBJ2-1, with 11 bases matching TRBD2. Germline CDR1 LGHNA, CDR2 YNFKEQ. The V and J ends lost 0 bases and 3 bases, in that order; junction bases with no gene match: 1. CDR3 length: 16 residues. The CDR3 nucleotides are TGTGCCAGCAGCCAAGATCTAGCGGGGGGCTACAATGAGCAGTTCTTC. It codes for CASSQDLAGGYNEQFF.

This clone was seen once. The chain employs TRBV5-1 and TRBJ1-6, with 11 bases identical to TRBD1. With 4 bases clipped from V and 8 bases from J, the junction kept 2 bases outside the gene matches. Germline V gene lookup returns CDR1 SGHRS and CDR2 YFSETQ. The CDR3 sequence is 14 residues long. The CDR3 DNA follows: TGCGCCAGCAGCCCGGACAGGGGGCATTCACCCCTCCACTTT. It specifies CASSPDRGHSPLHF.

This chain joins TRBV4-2 and TRBJ2-2, with 10 bases matching TRBD2. The length of the CDR3 is 17 residues. The germline V gene encodes CDR1 LGHNA and CDR2 YNFKEQ. V trimming: 3 bases; J trimming: 5 bases; junction bases outside the gene matches: 9. The DNA of the CDR3 is TGTGCCAGCAGCCAGCTGGGGAGGGGACTAGCGACCGGGGAGCTGTTTTTT. As protein: CASSQLGRGLATGELFF.

The chain links TRBV7-6 to TRBJ2-2, with 8 bases aligning to TRBD1. The CDR3 is 16 residues long. CDR1 is SGHVS, CDR2 FNYEAQ, per germline. Germline trimming cut 2 bases from V and 0 bases from J; bases unmatched to any gene: 2. This chain's CDR3 is CASSLSGGPNTGELFF. Here the CDR3 DNA reads TGTGCCAGCAGCTTATCAGGGGGCCCGAACACCGGGGAGCTGTTTTTT.

This chain's CDR3 is CASSSFGAGRETQYF. The CDR3 region has the DNA TGTGCCAGCAGTTCGTTCGGCGCGGGGAGGGAGACCCAGTACTTC. The chain has TRBV28 and TRBJ2-5; maybe TRBD2 (6 bases). The CDR3 totals 15 residues. With 4 bases removed from V and 5 bases from J, the gap between germline ends came to 17 bases. Germline CDR1 MDHEN, CDR2 SYDVKM.

This clone was picked up one time. The chain recombines TRBV6-5 with TRBJ1-3; 11 positions match TRBD1. CDR3 length equals 15 residues. V dropped 7 bases and J dropped 6; count of bases not matched to a gene: 8. Germline CDR1 is MNHEY and CDR2 is SVGAGI. The CDR3 DNA sequence: TGTGCCAGCACCCCAACGGGACAGGGGGTAAACACCATATATTTT. Protein sequence: CASTPTGQGVNTIYF.